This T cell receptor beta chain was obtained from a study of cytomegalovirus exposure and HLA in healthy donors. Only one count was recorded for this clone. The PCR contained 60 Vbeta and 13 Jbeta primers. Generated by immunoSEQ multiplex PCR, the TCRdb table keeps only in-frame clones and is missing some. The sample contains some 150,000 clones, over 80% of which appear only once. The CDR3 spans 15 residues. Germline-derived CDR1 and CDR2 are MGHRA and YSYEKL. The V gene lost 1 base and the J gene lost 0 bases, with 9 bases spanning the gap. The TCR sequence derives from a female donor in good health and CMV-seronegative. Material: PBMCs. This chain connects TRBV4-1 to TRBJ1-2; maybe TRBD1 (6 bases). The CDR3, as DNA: TGCGCCAGCAGCCAAGGGGACACCACTAACTATGGCTACACCTTC. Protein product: CASSQGDTTNYGYTF.